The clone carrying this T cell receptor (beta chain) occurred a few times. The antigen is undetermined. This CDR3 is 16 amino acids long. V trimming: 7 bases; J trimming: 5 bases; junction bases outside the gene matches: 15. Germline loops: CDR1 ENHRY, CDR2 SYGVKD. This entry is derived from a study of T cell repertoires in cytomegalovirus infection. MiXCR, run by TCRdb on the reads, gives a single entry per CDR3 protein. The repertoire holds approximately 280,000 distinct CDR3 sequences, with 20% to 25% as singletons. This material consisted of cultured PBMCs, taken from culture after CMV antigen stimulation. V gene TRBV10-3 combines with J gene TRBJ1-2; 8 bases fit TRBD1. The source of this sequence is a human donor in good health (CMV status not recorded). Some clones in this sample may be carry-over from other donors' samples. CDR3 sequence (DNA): TGTGCCATCACCGCCTTTGGACAGGGCGGCGGGTATGGCTACACCTTC. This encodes CAITAFGQGGGYGYTF.